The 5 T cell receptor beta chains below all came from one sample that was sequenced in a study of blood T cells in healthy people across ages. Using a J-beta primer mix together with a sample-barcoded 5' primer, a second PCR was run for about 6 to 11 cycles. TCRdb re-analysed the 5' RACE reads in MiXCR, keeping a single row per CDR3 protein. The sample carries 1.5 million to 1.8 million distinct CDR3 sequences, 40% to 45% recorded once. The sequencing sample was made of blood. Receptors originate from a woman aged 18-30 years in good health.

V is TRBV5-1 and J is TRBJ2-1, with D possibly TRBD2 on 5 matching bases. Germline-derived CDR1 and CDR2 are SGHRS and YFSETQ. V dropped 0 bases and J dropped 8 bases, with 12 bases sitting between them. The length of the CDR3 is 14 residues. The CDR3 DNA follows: TGCGCCAGCAGCTTGGGATTCGGGGTGCATGAGCAGTTCTTC. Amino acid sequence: CASSLGFGVHEQFF.

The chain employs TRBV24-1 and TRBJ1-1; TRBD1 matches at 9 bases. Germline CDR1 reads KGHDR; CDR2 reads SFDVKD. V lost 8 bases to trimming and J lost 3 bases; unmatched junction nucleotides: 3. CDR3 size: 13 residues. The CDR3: CATTQGAHTEAFF. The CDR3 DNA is TGTGCCACCACACAGGGGGCCCACACTGAAGCTTTCTTT.

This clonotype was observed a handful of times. The CDR3, as DNA: TGCGCCAGCAGCCGAGACAGGGGGATTAGGGGCTACGAGCAGTACTTC. It encodes CASSRDRGIRGYEQYF. V usage is TRBV4-3 and J usage is TRBJ2-7; 9 bases map to TRBD1. This CDR3 is built from 16 residues. V shed 4 bases and J 3 bases; nucleotides not matched to a gene: 10. Looked up from germline, CDR1 is LGHNA and CDR2 is YSLEER.

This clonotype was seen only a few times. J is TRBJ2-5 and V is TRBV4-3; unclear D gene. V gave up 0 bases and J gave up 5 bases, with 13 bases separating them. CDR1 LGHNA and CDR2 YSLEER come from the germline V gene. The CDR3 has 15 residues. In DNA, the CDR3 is TGCGCCAGCAGCCAAGAGGTTGGGGAAAGTGAGACCCAGTACTTC. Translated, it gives CASSQEVGESETQYF.

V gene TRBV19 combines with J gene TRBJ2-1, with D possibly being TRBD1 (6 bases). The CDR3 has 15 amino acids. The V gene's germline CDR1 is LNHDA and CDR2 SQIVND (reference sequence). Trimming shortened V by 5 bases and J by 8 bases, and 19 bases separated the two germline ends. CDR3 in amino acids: CASSPPERGKYEQFF. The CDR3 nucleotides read TGTGCCAGTAGTCCTCCGGAAAGGGGGAAATATGAGCAGTTCTTC.